The T cell receptor (beta chain) described here comes from a study of blood T cell repertoires in COVID-19. The CDR3 loop spans 17 amino acids. V was pared by 2 bases and J by 2 bases, with 10 bases of the junction left unmatched. The V gene's germline CDR1 is ENHRY and CDR2 SYGVKD. The protocol was immunoSEQ multiplex PCR, while the TCRdb copy is restricted to in-frame clones and leaves out a portion. The sample has about 130,000 clones, about 79% seen once; the top ten hold over 9%. V gene TRBV10-3 combines with J gene TRBJ1-1; 8 bases agree with TRBD1. The TCR comes from a middle-aged man who had recovered from COVID-19. Sequencing was done on a sample of PBMCs or T cells enriched from blood (not recorded which). The CDR3 reads CAISERGTGGPNTEAFF. The CDR3 DNA follows: TGTGCCATCAGTGAGAGAGGAACAGGGGGACCTAACACTGAAGCTTTCTTT.